Sequencing of this T cell receptor (beta chain) was carried out in a study of cytomegalovirus exposure and HLA in healthy donors. Overall study findings and caveats: One variant, a missense change in DCLRE1C, was linked in a later analysis to TCR beta V- and J-gene trimming. Sequences of the TCR beta chain were said to predict the HLA-A and HLA-B alleles of most subjects accurately. The availability of immune exposure information extended only to CMV serostatus.

In regard to this clone: Its cognate antigen is unknown.

It was with 60 Vbeta and 13 Jbeta primers that the PCR ran. Some clones are missing from TCRdb's copy, which holds only in-frame ones; the method was immunoSEQ multiplex PCR. This table holds some 98,000 clones, about 80% found once. V lost 3 bases and J lost 8; bases outside the gene matches: 6. The germline CDR1 and CDR2 sequences are MNHEY and SMNVEV (reference sequence). This CDR3 is 13 amino acids long. Material for sequencing was PBMCs. The clonotype comes from a human donor in good health. The chain couples TRBV27 to TRBJ1-2; TRBD1 matches 7 bases. The CDR3 DNA reads as TGTGCCAGCAGTTTGGGGGACAGACGGGGCTACACCTTC. Its protein is CASSLGDRRGYTF.